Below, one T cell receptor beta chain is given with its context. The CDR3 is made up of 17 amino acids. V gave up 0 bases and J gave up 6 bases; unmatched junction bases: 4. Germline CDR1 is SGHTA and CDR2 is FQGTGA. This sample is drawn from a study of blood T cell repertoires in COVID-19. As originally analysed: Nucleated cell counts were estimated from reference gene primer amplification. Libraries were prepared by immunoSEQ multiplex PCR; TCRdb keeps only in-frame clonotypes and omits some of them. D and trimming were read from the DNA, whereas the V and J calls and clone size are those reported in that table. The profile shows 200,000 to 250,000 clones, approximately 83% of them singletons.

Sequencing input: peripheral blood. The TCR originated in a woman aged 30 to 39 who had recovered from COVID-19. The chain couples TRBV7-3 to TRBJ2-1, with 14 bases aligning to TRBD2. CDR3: CASSLTRTSGGPNEQFF. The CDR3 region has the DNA TGTGCCAGCAGCTTAACAAGGACTAGCGGGGGGCCCAATGAGCAGTTCTTC. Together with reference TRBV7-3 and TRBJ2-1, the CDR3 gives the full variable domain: GAGVSQTPSNKVTEKGKYVELRCDPISGHTALYWYRQSLGQGPEFLIYFQGTGAADDSGLPNDRFFAVRPEGSVSTLKIQRTERGDSAVYLCASSLTRTSGGPNEQFFGPGTRLTVL.